These 27 T cell receptor beta chains were all obtained from the same sample, sequenced in a study of T cell responses to AZD1222 COVID-19 vaccine. Using immunoSEQ multiplex PCR, the repertoire was profiled, and TCRdb retains in-frame clones only, with some absent. Of 90,000 to 120,000 clones listed, about 85% were seen once; the top ten hold 3.5% to 4.5%. This specimen consisted of peripheral blood, obtained on day 0 of AZD1222 vaccination. The receptors were gathered from an adult in good health.

J is TRBJ2-1 and V is TRBV9, with D perhaps TRBD1 (6 bases). Germline CDR1 is SGDLS and CDR2 is YYNGEE. Trimming shortened V by 2 bases and J by 4 bases, and 13 bases separated the two germline ends. The length of the CDR3 is 15 residues. The CDR3, as DNA: TGTGCCAGCAGCGTTGGGGGCCTGGAGTACAATGAGCAGTTCTTC. Translated, it gives CASSVGGLEYNEQFF. Variable domain in full (rest from reference TRBV9 and TRBJ2-1): DSGVTQTPKHLITATGQRVTLRCSPRSGDLSVYWYQQSLDQGLQFLIQYYNGEERAKGNILERFSAQQFPDLHSELNLSSLELGDSALYFCASSVGGLEYNEQFFGPGTRLTVL.

This chain's CDR3 is CASSIQGNTEAFF. The CDR3 bases are TGTGCCAGCAGCATACAGGGGAACACTGAAGCTTTCTTT. The gene calls are TRBV7-3 and TRBJ1-1; a possible D gene is TRBD1 (6 bases). CDR1 and CDR2 from the germline V gene are SGHTA and FQGTGA. With 5 bases removed from V and 1 base from J, the gap between germline ends came to 8 bases. The CDR3 has 13 residues.

This clone was found a few times. This specimen includes other DNA sequences encoding the same CDR3. The chain couples TRBV5-1 to TRBJ1-4; 8 nucleotides line up with TRBD1. The V gene's germline CDR1 is SGHRS and CDR2 YFSETQ. J lost 2 bases, V lost 4 bases, and 1 base had no gene match. CDR3 size: 14 residues. CDR3 protein: CASSPGGTNEKLFF. The CDR3 DNA is TGCGCCAGCAGCCCAGGGGGCACTAATGAAAAACTGTTTTTT.

The chain employs TRBV5-1 and TRBJ2-1; weak D call: TRBD2 (6 bases). CDR1 is SGHRS and CDR2 is YFSETQ in the germline V gene. V was clipped by 5 bases and J by 0 bases, with 12 bases between them. There are 15 residues in the CDR3. The CDR3 region is CASRPSVTSYNEQFF. CDR3 bases: TGCGCCAGCAGACCTAGCGTGACCTCCTACAATGAGCAGTTCTTC. The full variable domain, in which reference TRBV5-1 and TRBJ2-1 provide the parts outside the CDR3, is KAGVTQTPRYLIKTRGQQVTLSCSPISGHRSVSWYQQTPGQGLQFLFEYFSETQRNKGNFPGRFSGRQFSNSRSEMNVSTLELGDSALYLCASRPSVTSYNEQFFGPGTRLTVL.

This clone has more than one count but fewer than ten. The V gene is TRBV12-3 or TRBV12-4, the J gene TRBJ2-7, with 9 bases identical to TRBD1. The CDR3 runs 13 residues. V shed 6 bases, J shed 3 bases, and the junction held 3 bases outside the gene matches. The CDR3 bases are TGTGCCAGCAGCCCGGGACAGGGCTACGAGCAGTACTTC. Translating it yields CASSPGQGYEQYF.

The J gene is TRBJ2-2, the V gene TRBV27; D not certain. The V end lost 3 bases, the J end lost 6 bases, and 2 bases lay between the germline ends. CDR1 MNHEY and CDR2 SMNVEV come from the germline V gene (reference sequence). The CDR3 extends over 11 amino acids. CDR3: CASSFAGELFF. The DNA for the CDR3 is TGTGCCAGCAGTTTCGCCGGGGAGCTGTTTTTT.

This clone has more than one count but fewer than ten. The chain employs TRBV29-1 and TRBJ2-7, with 7 positions matching TRBD2. J gave up 3 bases and V 2 bases, and 1 base lay outside the gene matches. Germline CDR1 and CDR2: SQVTM and ANQGSEA. CDR3 length: 12 residues. CDR3: CSVELADYEQYF. CDR3 nucleotide sequence: TGCAGCGTTGAACTAGCGGACTACGAGCAGTACTTC.

The V gene is TRBV5-6, the J gene TRBJ1-4; maybe TRBD1 (5 bases). The CDR3 consists of 15 residues. The V and J ends lost 4 bases and 3 bases respectively, with 13 bases between them. CDR1 is SGHDT, CDR2 YYEEEE, per germline. CDR3 nucleotides: TGTGCCAGCAGCCCCTGGACAATGTCTAATGAAAAACTGTTTTTT. Residues: CASSPWTMSNEKLFF.

The chain is built from TRBV4-2 and TRBJ2-2; 7 bases are shared with TRBD2. The V gene end was trimmed by 4 bases and the J gene end by 1 base; junction bases not matched to a gene: 12. This CDR3 is built from 18 residues. Germline loops: CDR1 LGHNA, CDR2 YNFKEQ. The CDR3 DNA is TGTGCCAGCAGCCCCCAGCTCCGAGCGGGGCGGAACACCGGGGAGCTGTTTTTT. Its translation: CASSPQLRAGRNTGELFF.

The chain is built from TRBV6-2 or TRBV6-3 and TRBJ1-2, with 8 positions matching TRBD1. This CDR3 has 14 residues. Trimming took 5 bases from V and 5 from J; bases not matched to a gene: 7. CDR1 and CDR2 from the germline V gene are MNHEY and SVGEGT. The CDR3 here is CASSPAGTGYGYTF. For the CDR3, the DNA is TGTGCCAGCAGTCCAGCCGGGACAGGATATGGCTACACCTTC.

This chain connects TRBV19 to TRBJ1-6; maybe TRBD1 (6 bases). Looked up from germline, CDR1 is LNHDA and CDR2 is SQIVND (reference sequence). V was shortened by 5 bases and J by 0 bases, with 14 bases between the two germline ends. The CDR3 is 17 amino acids. CDR3 nucleotides: TGTGCCAGTAGTCGCAGGGGCCAAAGCTCCTATAATTCACCCCTCCACTTT. Encoded protein: CASSRRGQSSYNSPLHF.

This clone showed up just a few times. The chain couples TRBV5-5 to TRBJ1-5; D is uncertain. CDR1 is SGHKS, CDR2 YYEKEE, per germline (reference sequence). This CDR3 contains 14 residues. V was pared by 0 bases and J by 6 bases, with 10 bases between. CDR3 DNA sequence: TGTGCCAGCAGCTTGGCCGGGTCGGGTCAGCCCCAGCATTTT. The encoded protein is CASSLAGSGQPQHF.

This chain connects TRBV15 to TRBJ1-5; the D gene is possibly TRBD1 (6 bases). V dropped 0 bases and J dropped 6 bases, with 12 bases sitting between them. In germline, CDR1 is LNHNV, CDR2 YYDKDF (reference sequence). The CDR3 length is 15 residues. The CDR3 loop is CATSRDLGAGQPQHF. The DNA for the CDR3 is TGTGCCACCAGCAGAGATTTGGGGGCGGGTCAGCCCCAGCATTTT.

The chain recombines TRBV4-1 with TRBJ2-7; D is perhaps TRBD1 (6 bases). Germline V gene lookup returns CDR1 MGHRA and CDR2 YSYEKL. Between the trimmed V and J ends, which lost 0 bases and 7 bases, there was a span of 16 bases. The CDR3 has 15 residues. In DNA, the CDR3 is TGCGCCAGCAGCCAAGATAGGACAGCGTCGGGGGAGCAGTACTTC. This gives the protein CASSQDRTASGEQYF.

This chain connects TRBV11-2 to TRBJ2-7; D remains ambiguous. V was shortened by 1 base and J by 3 bases, with 4 bases between the two germline ends. The CDR3 is 12 residues long. Per the germline V gene, CDR1 is SGHAT and CDR2 is FQNNGV. The CDR3 DNA sequence: TGTGCCAGCAGCTTAGGATTCTACGAGCAGTACTTC. This encodes CASSLGFYEQYF.

The chain is built from TRBV6-5 and TRBJ1-1; no firm D call. Looked up from germline, CDR1 is MNHEY and CDR2 is SVGAGI. V lost 6 bases to trimming and J lost 0 bases, with 11 bases between them. The CDR3 is made up of 14 amino acids. CDR3 DNA sequence: TGTGCCAGCAGGTGGGCGGGGATGAACACTGAAGCTTTCTTT. The encoded protein is CASRWAGMNTEAFF.

V is TRBV5-8 and J is TRBJ2-1; 7 bases line up with TRBD2. There are 15 residues in the CDR3. V trimming: 0 bases; J trimming: 6 bases; junction bases outside the gene matches: 6. The V gene's germline CDR1 is SGHTS and CDR2 YDEGEE. The CDR3 sequence is CASSLVTSARNEQFF. The CDR3 DNA is TGTGCCAGCAGCTTGGTTACTAGCGCGCGCAATGAGCAGTTCTTC.

The V call is TRBV6-5, the J call TRBJ2-7, with D possibly matching TRBD1 (6 bases). The length of the CDR3 is 14 residues. Germline V gene sequence: CDR1 MNHEY, CDR2 SVGAGI. Trimming shortened V by 7 bases and J by 2 bases, and 15 bases separated the two germline ends. CDR3 residues: CASTESGQPYEQYF. DNA of the CDR3: TGTGCCAGCACCGAGAGCGGACAGCCCTACGAGCAGTACTTC.

The chain combines TRBV12-3 or TRBV12-4 with TRBJ2-5; D remains unclear. Trimming took 3 bases from V and 2 from J, leaving 7 bases between them. The CDR3 consists of 13 residues. DNA of the CDR3: TGTGCCAGCAGTTTTTCCCTTCAAGAGACCCAGTACTTC. It specifies CASSFSLQETQYF.

The V and J genes are TRBV5-6 and TRBJ1-2; the D is unclear. Trimming left V 3 bases short and J 8 bases short, with 14 bases between. The CDR3 length is 13 residues. The germline V gene encodes CDR1 SGHDT and CDR2 YYEEEE. CDR3 sequence: CASSSWPSGGYTF. The CDR3 nucleotides are TGTGCCAGCAGCTCTTGGCCATCTGGGGGCTACACCTTC.

The rearrangement joins TRBV5-5 to TRBJ1-2; TRBD1 matches 7 bases. From germline, CDR1 is SGHKS and CDR2 YYEKEE (reference sequence). Trimming took 5 bases from V and 4 from J; bases not matched to a gene: 5. This CDR3 has 13 residues. Written as DNA, the CDR3 is TGTGCCAGCAGGTCCAGGGGGGGCTATGGCTACACCTTC. Translation: CASRSRGGYGYTF.

V and J are TRBV5-1 and TRBJ2-2, with 9 positions matching TRBD2. After removal of 4 bases from V and 5 bases from J, the junction contained 12 bases not matched to a gene. The germline V gene has CDR1 SGHRS and CDR2 YFSETQ. The CDR3 has 17 residues. This CDR3 is CASSTPPGSGRTGELFF. The CDR3 DNA is TGCGCCAGCAGCACCCCCCCGGGCAGCGGGAGGACCGGGGAGCTGTTTTTT.

This chain uses TRBV9 with TRBJ2-2, with D unresolved. Germline CDR1 and CDR2: SGDLS and YYNGEE. V was trimmed by 0 bases and J by 7 bases, leaving 7 bases between them. The CDR3 spans 13 residues. CDR3 in amino acids: CASSVGDDGELFF. Written as DNA, the CDR3 is TGTGCCAGCAGCGTAGGGGATGACGGGGAGCTGTTTTTT.

The J gene is TRBJ2-2, the V gene TRBV10-3, with 7 bases fitting TRBD1. Per germline, CDR1 ENHRY and CDR2 SYGVKD. With 7 bases clipped from V and 6 bases from J, the junction kept 8 bases outside the gene matches. The CDR3 is 14 residues long. DNA of the CDR3: TGTGCCATCAAGACAGGGCGGATGTCCGGGGAGCTGTTTTTT. Protein product: CAIKTGRMSGELFF.

The chain employs TRBV6-2 or TRBV6-3 and TRBJ2-1, with D hard to call. Germline assignment: CDR1 MNHEY and CDR2 SVGEGT. The CDR3 sequence is 13 residues long. V was trimmed by 3 bases and J by 3 bases, leaving 6 bases between them. The CDR3: CASSYTDYNEQFF. The DNA for the CDR3 is TGTGCCAGCAGTTATACAGACTACAATGAGCAGTTCTTC.

V gene TRBV2 combines with J gene TRBJ1-2; 7 bases agree with TRBD1. The CDR3 is 14 amino acids. Germline trimming cut 6 bases from V and 2 bases from J; bases unmatched to any gene: 6. Germline V lookup: CDR1 SNHLY, CDR2 FYNNEI. The DNA for the CDR3 is TGTGCCAGCAGGACAGGGCTCTCCAACTATGGCTACACCTTC. Amino acid sequence: CASRTGLSNYGYTF.

This rearrangement joins TRBV9 to TRBJ1-2; the D gene is possibly TRBD1 (6 bases). The CDR3 is made up of 15 amino acids. The ends were cut back, 3 bases at V and 5 bases at J, with 17 bases in the middle. Germline assignment: CDR1 SGDLS and CDR2 YYNGEE. CDR3 coding DNA: TGTGCCAGCAGCGGACAGACAGGTCTGGTATATGGCTACACCTTC. Its translation: CASSGQTGLVYGYTF. The full variable domain, rest sourced from reference TRBV9 and TRBJ1-2, is DSGVTQTPKHLITATGQRVTLRCSPRSGDLSVYWYQQSLDQGLQFLIQYYNGEERAKGNILERFSAQQFPDLHSELNLSSLELGDSALYFCASSGQTGLVYGYTFGSGTRLTVV.